These 17 T cell receptor beta chains originate from one sample sequenced in a study of cytomegalovirus exposure and HLA in healthy donors. Sequenced by immunoSEQ multiplex PCR; TCRdb stores in-frame clones only, minus some. The sample holds over 150,000 clones, 70% to 85% seen once. The sequencing sample was made of PBMCs. These receptors were collected from a woman between 25 and 40 years old in good health and CMV-seropositive.

This clone was detected a few times. The V call is TRBV5-3, the J call TRBJ1-5, with 8 bases identical to TRBD1. TRBV5-3 carries the ORF label, with uncertain function. This CDR3 has 16 residues. V lost 1 base to trimming and J lost 2 bases; unmatched junction nucleotides: 5. The CDR3 DNA is TGTGCCAGAAGCTTGCGCAGGGGGCGGCGCAATCAGCCCCAGCATTTT. This gives the protein CARSLRRGRRNQPQHF.

The chain carries TRBV29-1 and TRBJ2-3; D gene ambiguous. CDR3 length equals 11 residues. The germline CDR1 and CDR2 sequences are SQVTM and ANQGSEA. V lost 3 bases to trimming and J lost 2 bases, with 3 bases between them. The CDR3 DNA is TGCAGCGTTGATCTCACAGATACGCAGTATTTT. Translation: CSVDLTDTQYF.

This chain joins TRBV7-9 and TRBJ2-7; D remains unclear. This CDR3 is 12 amino acids long. Germline CDR1 SEHNR, CDR2 FQNEAQ (reference sequence). Trimming took 5 bases from V and 0 from J, leaving 5 bases between them. CDR3 nucleotides: TGTGCCAGCAGCGGCCGCTCCTACGAGCAGTACTTC. Translation gives CASSGRSYEQYF.

The V gene is TRBV28, the J gene TRBJ1-2; D not resolved. Germline values: CDR1 MDHEN, CDR2 SYDVKM. The length of the CDR3 is 14 residues. Trimming took off 1 base at V and 8 bases at J, with 14 bases between the two ends. The DNA for the CDR3 is TGTGCCAGCAGTTTATCCGGGGTTACTAGCGGCTACACCTTC. Translated: CASSLSGVTSGYTF.

This clone has only a few counts. V usage is TRBV5-4 and J usage is TRBJ2-1, with D possibly being TRBD2 (5 bases). V was clipped by 0 bases and J by 0 bases, with 7 bases between them. Germline CDR1 and CDR2: SGHNT and YYREEE (reference sequence). This CDR3 comprises 15 residues. CDR3 region: CASSLDRDSYNEQFF. CDR3 DNA sequence: TGTGCCAGCAGCTTGGACCGGGACTCCTACAATGAGCAGTTCTTC.

This clone showed up just once. The chain links TRBV30 to TRBJ1-1, with no clear D. CDR3 length: 12 amino acids. The germline V and J ends were trimmed by 2 bases and 6 bases, with 10 bases remaining between them. Germline loops: CDR1 GTSNPN, CDR2 SVGIG (reference sequence). The DNA of the CDR3 is TGTGCCTGGAGTAGCGGTTCCTCTGAAGCTTTCTTT. Translated: CAWSSGSSEAFF.

The V gene is TRBV5-6, the J gene TRBJ2-3; TRBD2 matches at 10 bases. The CDR3 runs 16 residues. Germline lookup yields CDR1 SGHDT and CDR2 YYEEEE. The V and J ends lost 3 bases and 2 bases, in that order; junction bases with no gene match: 6. CDR3 loop: CASSWLAGGLTDTQYF. The DNA for the CDR3 is TGTGCCAGCAGCTGGTTAGCGGGGGGCCTCACAGATACGCAGTATTTT.

V is TRBV2 and J is TRBJ1-3; perhaps TRBD1 as D (5 bases). From germline, CDR1 is SNHLY and CDR2 FYNNEI. V was pared by 4 bases and J by 0 bases, with 10 bases between. The CDR3 sequence is 15 residues long. The CDR3 sequence: CASSGGLPSGNTIYF. As DNA, the CDR3 is TGTGCCAGCAGTGGGGGCCTACCCTCTGGAAACACCATATATTTT. The variable domain in full, with the rest retrieved from reference TRBV2 and TRBJ1-3, is EPEVTQTPSHQVTQMGQEVILRCVPISNHLYFYWYRQILGQKVEFLVSFYNNEISEKSEIFDDQFSVERPDGSNFTLKIRSTKLEDSAMYFCASSGGLPSGNTIYFGEGSWLTVV.

The J gene is TRBJ2-2, the V gene TRBV10-3; a possible D gene is TRBD1 (6 bases). Looked up from germline, CDR1 is ENHRY and CDR2 is SYGVKD. V gave up 3 bases and J gave up 4 bases, with 15 bases separating them. The CDR3 is 16 amino acids. The CDR3 bases are TGTGCCATCAGTGATGCTGGGGGCGCCGCCACCGGGGAGCTGTTTTTT. This encodes CAISDAGGAATGELFF.

The V call is TRBV15, the J call TRBJ2-1; 10 bases align to TRBD2. This CDR3 is built from 19 residues. Germline lookup yields CDR1 LNHNV and CDR2 YYDKDF (reference sequence). V lost 3 bases, J lost 0 bases, and 11 bases stayed unmatched. CDR3 amino acids: CATSRLSTLAGGSYNEQFF. The CDR3 DNA sequence: TGTGCCACCAGCAGGCTAAGTACCTTAGCGGGAGGCTCCTACAATGAGCAGTTCTTC.

The chain employs TRBV15 and TRBJ1-1; D is undetermined. Germline V gene sequence: CDR1 LNHNV, CDR2 YYDKDF (reference sequence). This CDR3 has 15 amino acids. V gave up 3 bases and J gave up 1 base, with 12 bases separating them. The CDR3 nucleotides are TGTGCCACCAGCAGCGCTAGGATGGGGAACACTGAAGCTTTCTTT. Amino acid sequence: CATSSARMGNTEAFF.

V is TRBV5-6 and J is TRBJ1-2; 8 bases fit TRBD1. Per the germline V gene, CDR1 is SGHDT and CDR2 is YYEEEE. V lost 3 bases, J lost 6 bases, and 10 bases stayed unmatched. This CDR3 region has 15 residues. CDR3 region: CASSWGIDRGHGYTF. The CDR3 DNA reads TGTGCCAGCAGCTGGGGGATTGACAGGGGACATGGCTACACCTTC.

This chain connects TRBV30 to TRBJ1-4, with D perhaps TRBD1 (6 bases). The CDR3 is made up of 15 amino acids. Per the germline V gene, CDR1 is GTSNPN and CDR2 is SVGIG (reference sequence). V lost 2 bases, J lost 3 bases, and 13 bases lay in between. CDR3 sequence: CAWSKGVEANEKLFF. The CDR3, as DNA: TGTGCCTGGAGTAAGGGGGTTGAGGCTAATGAAAAACTGTTTTTT.

This clone is a singleton in its sample. The V and J genes are TRBV27 and TRBJ2-1, with 7 bases that match TRBD2. Germline V gene lookup returns CDR1 MNHEY and CDR2 SMNVEV (reference sequence). The CDR3 totals 14 residues. V lost 6 bases, J lost 8 bases, and 10 bases stayed unmatched. This CDR3 is CASRGLPTFDEQFF. CDR3 nucleotides: TGTGCCAGCAGGGGACTACCAACCTTCGATGAGCAGTTCTTC.

J is TRBJ2-5 and V is TRBV18; D gene uncertain. Germline V CDR1 and CDR2: KGHSH, LQKENI. V shed 4 bases and J shed 7 bases, with 7 bases lying between them. The CDR3 has 11 amino acids. The CDR3 loop is CASSRSGTQYF. CDR3 bases: TGTGCCAGCTCACGTAGTGGGACCCAGTACTTC.

This chain uses TRBV7-9 with TRBJ1-5; D is unclear. CDR1 is SEHNR and CDR2 is FQNEAQ in the germline V gene (reference sequence). This CDR3 has 13 amino acids. The V end was cut by 8 bases, the J end by 2 bases, with 10 bases between. CDR3 DNA: TGTGCCAGCGGGGAGTGGGGCAATCAGCCCCAGCATTTT. Translated: CASGEWGNQPQHF.

The chain links TRBV7-9 to TRBJ1-5; tentatively, D is TRBD1 (5 bases). Trimming removed 5 bases from V and 0 bases from J, with 14 bases in between. Germline CDR1 is SEHNR and CDR2 is FQNEAQ (reference sequence). The CDR3 length is 16 residues. CDR3 loop: CASSPDSGNSNQPQHF. DNA for the CDR3: TGTGCCAGCAGCCCAGACAGCGGGAATAGCAATCAGCCCCAGCATTTT.